The 9 T cell receptor beta chains below were found in one sample sequenced in a study of blood T cell repertoires in COVID-19. The data were produced by immunoSEQ multiplex PCR, yet TCRdb's version contains in-frame clones alone and is incomplete. The sample yields 250,000 to 300,000 clones, under 90% seen once. The specimen was peripheral blood. These receptor sequences come from a woman in her sixties with active or convalescent COVID-19.

The chain combines TRBV7-2 with TRBJ2-1; D perhaps matches TRBD2 (7 bases). This CDR3 spans 17 amino acids. Trimming shortened V by 0 bases and J by 6 bases, and 18 bases separated the two germline ends. Germline V gene lookup returns CDR1 SGHTA and CDR2 FQGNSA. The CDR3 sequence is CASSLANLGGGPNEQFF. As DNA, the CDR3 is TGTGCCAGCAGCTTAGCGAATTTGGGGGGGGGCCCCAATGAGCAGTTCTTC. Filled out from reference TRBV7-2 and TRBJ2-1, the complete variable domain reads GAGVSQSPSNKVTEKGKDVELRCDPISGHTALYWYRQSLGQGLEFLIYFQGNSAPDKSGLPSDRFSAERTGGSVSTLTIQRTQQEDSAVYLCASSLANLGGGPNEQFFGPGTRLTVL.

The gene calls are TRBV5-4 and TRBJ1-2; 7 nucleotides line up with TRBD1. CDR3 length: 15 residues. Germline loops: CDR1 SGHNT, CDR2 YYREEE (reference sequence). Trimming removed 4 bases from V and 0 bases from J; junction bases left unmatched: 6. This CDR3 is CASSPGQEANYGYTF. The CDR3, as DNA: TGTGCCAGCAGCCCCGGACAGGAAGCTAACTATGGCTACACCTTC. Based on the CDR3 plus reference TRBV5-4 and TRBJ1-2, the full variable domain is ETGVTQSPTHLIKTRGQQVTLRCSSQSGHNTVSWYQQALGQGPQFIFQYYREEENGRGNFPPRFSGLQFPNYSSELNVNALELDDSALYLCASSPGQEANYGYTFGSGTRLTVV.

The rearrangement joins TRBV29-1 to TRBJ2-3, with D possibly matching TRBD1 (5 bases). CDR3 length: 16 amino acids. Per the germline V gene, CDR1 is SQVTM and CDR2 is ANQGSEA. Trimming shortened V by 3 bases and J by 2 bases, and 18 bases separated the two germline ends. In nucleotides, the CDR3 is TGCAGCGTTGACAGGGTGGTCGGTTCCCTCACAGATACGCAGTATTTT. It yields the protein CSVDRVVGSLTDTQYF.

This chain connects TRBV5-6 to TRBJ1-1; TRBD1 aligns across 7 bases. CDR3 size: 15 residues. Trimming removed 3 bases from V and 6 bases from J; junction bases left unmatched: 11. Germline V gene sequence: CDR1 SGHDT, CDR2 YYEEEE. CDR3 DNA sequence: TGTGCCAGCAGCTCACGACAGGGAACGTTTTCTGAAGCTTTCTTT. It codes for CASSSRQGTFSEAFF.

This sequence joins TRBV18 and TRBJ2-3; no definite D call. Germline V gene data show CDR1 as KGHSH and CDR2 as LQKENI. There are 16 residues in the CDR3. Deletions cut 3 bases from V and 0 bases from J, with 13 bases between. This chain's CDR3 is CASSPLGPSSTDTQYF. In nucleotides, the CDR3 is TGTGCCAGCTCACCCCTGGGCCCCTCGAGCACAGATACGCAGTATTTT. Full variable domain (missing parts from reference TRBV18 and TRBJ2-3): NAGVMQNPRHLVRRRGQEARLRCSPMKGHSHVYWYRQLPEEGLKFMVYLQKENIIDESGMPKERFSAEFPKEGPSILRIQQVVRGDSAAYFCASSPLGPSSTDTQYFGPGTRLTVL.

The chain is built from TRBV28 and TRBJ2-7, with 9 bases matching TRBD1. V shed 2 bases and J 9 bases; nucleotides not matched to a gene: 17. The CDR3 is 17 amino acids. Looked up from germline, CDR1 is MDHEN and CDR2 is SYDVKM. The CDR3 loop is CASSLKGGWTGERVQYF. The DNA for the CDR3 is TGTGCCAGCAGTTTAAAGGGGGGGTGGACAGGGGAAAGGGTGCAGTACTTC. Supplemented by reference TRBV28 and TRBJ2-7, the full variable domain reads DVKVTQSSRYLVKRTGEKVFLECVQDMDHENMFWYRQDPGLGLRLIYFSYDVKMKEKGDIPEGYSVSREKKERFSLILESASTNQTSMYLCASSLKGGWTGERVQYFGPGTRLTVT.

This clone was seen only once. V usage is TRBV2 and J usage is TRBJ2-3; D possibly corresponds to TRBD1 (6 bases). This CDR3 comprises 15 residues. CDR1 and CDR2 from the germline V gene are SNHLY and FYNNEI. Trimming left V 5 bases short and J 2 bases short, with 14 bases between. CDR3 amino acids: CASSPQGFDTDTQYF. The CDR3 nucleotides are TGTGCCAGCAGTCCTCAGGGGTTTGACACAGATACGCAGTATTTT.

The chain joins TRBV7-6 to TRBJ1-1; no firm D call. Trimming cost V 4 bases and J 8 bases, with 17 bases left between them. The CDR3 loop spans 14 amino acids. Germline loops: CDR1 SGHVS, CDR2 FNYEAQ. The CDR3 region is CASSSLIASPEAFF. Written as DNA, the CDR3 is TGTGCCAGCAGCTCCCTAATAGCGAGCCCCGAAGCTTTCTTT.

This chain joins TRBV19 and TRBJ1-1; D gene uncertain. The CDR3 spans 13 residues. CDR1 and CDR2 (germline): LNHDA, SQIVND (reference sequence). V lost 3 bases and J 1 base, leaving 6 bases between the germline ends. The CDR3 nucleotides are TGTGCCAGTAGTATCAGTTGGAACACTGAAGCTTTCTTT. Its protein is CASSISWNTEAFF.